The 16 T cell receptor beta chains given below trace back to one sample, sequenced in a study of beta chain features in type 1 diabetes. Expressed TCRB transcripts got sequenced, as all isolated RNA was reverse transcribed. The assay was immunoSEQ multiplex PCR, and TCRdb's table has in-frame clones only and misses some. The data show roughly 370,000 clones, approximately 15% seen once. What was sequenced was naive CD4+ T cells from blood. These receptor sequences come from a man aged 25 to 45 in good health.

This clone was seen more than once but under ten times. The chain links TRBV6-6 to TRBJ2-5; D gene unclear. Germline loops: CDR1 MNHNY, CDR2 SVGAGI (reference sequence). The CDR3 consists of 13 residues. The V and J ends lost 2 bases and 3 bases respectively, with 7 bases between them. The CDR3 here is CASSYRVEETQYF. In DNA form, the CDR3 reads TGTGCCAGCAGTTACAGGGTGGAAGAGACCCAGTACTTC.

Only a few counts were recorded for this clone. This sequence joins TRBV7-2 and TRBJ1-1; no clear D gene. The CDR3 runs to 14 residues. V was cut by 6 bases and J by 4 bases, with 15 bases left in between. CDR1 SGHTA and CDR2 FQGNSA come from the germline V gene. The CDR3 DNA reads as TGTGCCAGCAGAAATCTAGGGAGGAGCACTGAAGCTTTCTTT. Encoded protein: CASRNLGRSTEAFF.

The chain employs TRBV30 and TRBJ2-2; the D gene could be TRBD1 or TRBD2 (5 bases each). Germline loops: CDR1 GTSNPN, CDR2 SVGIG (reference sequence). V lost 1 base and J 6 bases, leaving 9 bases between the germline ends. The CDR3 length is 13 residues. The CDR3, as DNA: TGTGCCTGGAGTGGGGGGTTCTCCGGGGAGCTGTTTTTT. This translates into CAWSGGFSGELFF.

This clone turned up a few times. The CDR3 protein is CSTSTGGEEKLFF. DNA of the CDR3: TGCAGCACGTCGACAGGGGGCGAAGAAAAACTGTTTTTT. The J gene is TRBJ1-4, the V gene TRBV29-1; 10 bases fit TRBD1. The germline CDR1 and CDR2 sequences are SQVTM and ANQGSEA. The V and J ends lost 8 bases and 8 bases, in that order; junction bases with no gene match: 8. This CDR3 spans 13 amino acids.

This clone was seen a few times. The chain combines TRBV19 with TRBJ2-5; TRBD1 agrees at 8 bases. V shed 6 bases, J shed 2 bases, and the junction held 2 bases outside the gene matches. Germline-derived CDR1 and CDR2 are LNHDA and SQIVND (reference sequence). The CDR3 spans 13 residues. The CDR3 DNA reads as TGTGCCAGTAGCCACAGGGGGCAAGAGACCCAGTACTTC. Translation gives CASSHRGQETQYF.

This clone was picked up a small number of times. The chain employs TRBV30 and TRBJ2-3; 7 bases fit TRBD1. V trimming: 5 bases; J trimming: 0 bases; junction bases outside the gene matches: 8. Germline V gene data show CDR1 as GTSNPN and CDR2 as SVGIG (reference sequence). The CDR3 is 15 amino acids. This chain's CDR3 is CAWGAEDRSTDTQYF. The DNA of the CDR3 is TGTGCCTGGGGGGCTGAGGACAGGAGCACAGATACGCAGTATTTT.

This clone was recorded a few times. CDR3 DNA sequence: TGTGCCAGTAGCGACACAGATACGCAGTATTTT. Translating it yields CASSDTDTQYF. This rearrangement joins TRBV19 to TRBJ2-3, with unresolved D. Per germline, CDR1 LNHDA and CDR2 SQIVND (reference sequence). V was pared by 6 bases and J by 2 bases, with 3 bases between. The CDR3 has 11 amino acids.

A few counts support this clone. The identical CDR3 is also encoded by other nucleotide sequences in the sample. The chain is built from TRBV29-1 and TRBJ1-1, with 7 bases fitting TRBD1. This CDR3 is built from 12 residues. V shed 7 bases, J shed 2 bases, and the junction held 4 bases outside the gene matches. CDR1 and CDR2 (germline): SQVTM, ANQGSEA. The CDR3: CSAGTANTEAFF. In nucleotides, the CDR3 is TGCAGCGCGGGGACAGCAAACACTGAAGCTTTCTTT.

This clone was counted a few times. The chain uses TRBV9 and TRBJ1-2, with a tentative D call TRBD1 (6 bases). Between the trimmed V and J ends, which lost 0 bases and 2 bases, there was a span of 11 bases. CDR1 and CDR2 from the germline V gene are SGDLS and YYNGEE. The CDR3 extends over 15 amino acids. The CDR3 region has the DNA TGTGCCAGCAGCGTAGCCCCACAGGGAAACTATGGCTACACCTTC. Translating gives CASSVAPQGNYGYTF.

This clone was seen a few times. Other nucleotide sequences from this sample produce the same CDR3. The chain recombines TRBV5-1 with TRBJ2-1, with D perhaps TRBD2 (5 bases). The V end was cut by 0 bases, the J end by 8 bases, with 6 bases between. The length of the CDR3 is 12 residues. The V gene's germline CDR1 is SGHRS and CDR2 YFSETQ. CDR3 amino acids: CASSLAGDEQFF. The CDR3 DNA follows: TGCGCCAGCAGCTTGGCCGGGGATGAGCAGTTCTTC. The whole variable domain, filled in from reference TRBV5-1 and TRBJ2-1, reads KAGVTQTPRYLIKTRGQQVTLSCSPISGHRSVSWYQQTPGQGLQFLFEYFSETQRNKGNFPGRFSGRQFSNSRSEMNVSTLELGDSALYLCASSLAGDEQFFGPGTRLTVL.

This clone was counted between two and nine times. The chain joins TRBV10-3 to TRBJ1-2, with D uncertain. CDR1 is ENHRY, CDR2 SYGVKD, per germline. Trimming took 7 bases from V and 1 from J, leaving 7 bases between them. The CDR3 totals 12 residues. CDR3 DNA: TGTGCCATCACCGCAGATAACTATGGCTACACCTTC. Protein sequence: CAITADNYGYTF.

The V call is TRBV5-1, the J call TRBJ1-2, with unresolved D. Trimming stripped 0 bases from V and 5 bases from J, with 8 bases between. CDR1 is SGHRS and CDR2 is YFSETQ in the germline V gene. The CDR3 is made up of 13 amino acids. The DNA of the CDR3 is TGCGCCAGCAGCTTGGCGGGCGAGTATGGCTACACCTTC. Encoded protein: CASSLAGEYGYTF. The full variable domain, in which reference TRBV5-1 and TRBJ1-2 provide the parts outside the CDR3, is KAGVTQTPRYLIKTRGQQVTLSCSPISGHRSVSWYQQTPGQGLQFLFEYFSETQRNKGNFPGRFSGRQFSNSRSEMNVSTLELGDSALYLCASSLAGEYGYTFGSGTRLTVV.

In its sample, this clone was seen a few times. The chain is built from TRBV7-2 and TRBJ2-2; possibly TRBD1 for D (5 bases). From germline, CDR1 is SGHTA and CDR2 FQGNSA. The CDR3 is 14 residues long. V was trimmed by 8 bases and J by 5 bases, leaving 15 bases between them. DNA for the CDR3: TGTGCCAGCGGCAACCAGGGATGGACCGGGGAGCTGTTTTTT. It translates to CASGNQGWTGELFF.

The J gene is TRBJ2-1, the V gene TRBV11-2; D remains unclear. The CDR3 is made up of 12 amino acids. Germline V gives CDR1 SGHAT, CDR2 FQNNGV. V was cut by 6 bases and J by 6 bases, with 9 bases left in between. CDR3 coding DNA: TGTGCCAGCAGTCTTAGGTCCAATGAGCAGTTCTTC. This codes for CASSLRSNEQFF.

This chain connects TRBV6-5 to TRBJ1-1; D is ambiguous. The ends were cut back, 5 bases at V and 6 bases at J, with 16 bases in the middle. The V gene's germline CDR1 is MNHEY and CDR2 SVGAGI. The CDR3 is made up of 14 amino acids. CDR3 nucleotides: TGTGCCAGCAGTCCTTTCAGGAGGGTCGCTGAAGCTTTCTTT. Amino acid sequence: CASSPFRRVAEAFF.

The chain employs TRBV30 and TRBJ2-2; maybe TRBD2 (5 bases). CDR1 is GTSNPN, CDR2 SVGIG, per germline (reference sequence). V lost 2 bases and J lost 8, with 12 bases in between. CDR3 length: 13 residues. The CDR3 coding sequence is TGTGCCTGGAGTTTAACTAGGAGGGGGGAGCTGTTTTTT. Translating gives CAWSLTRRGELFF.